Shown below are 15 T cell receptor beta chains from a single sample sequenced in a study of shared clonotypes between healthy human individuals. Libraries were prepared by immunoSEQ multiplex PCR; TCRdb keeps only in-frame clonotypes and omits some of them. This repertoire shows roughly 2,500,000 clones, 93% found once; its top ten account for 0.36%. Sequences were obtained from naive CD4+ T cells from PBMCs. The subset here: CD45RA+ positively selected. The receptors stem from a man aged 18-30 years in good health. Some clones in this sample may be carry-over from other donors' samples.

The rearrangement joins TRBV6-1 to TRBJ1-4, with TRBD1 matching over 7 bases. Trimming at V came to 4 bases and at J to 4 bases, leaving 12 bases not matched to a gene. The germline V gene encodes CDR1 MNHNS and CDR2 SASEGT. This CDR3 has 17 amino acids. CDR3 residues: CASSATFPGQINEKLFF. The CDR3 bases are TGTGCCAGCAGTGCCACGTTCCCGGGACAGATTAATGAAAAACTGTTTTTT.

The chain uses TRBV30 and TRBJ1-5, with D possibly being TRBD1 (6 bases). V dropped 4 bases and J dropped 2 bases, with 9 bases sitting between them. Germline V lookup: CDR1 GTSNPN, CDR2 SVGIG (reference sequence). The CDR3 has 13 residues. The CDR3 reads CAWKRQGNQPQHF. As DNA, the CDR3 is TGTGCCTGGAAAAGACAGGGCAATCAGCCCCAGCATTTT.

This clone was detected only once. The gene calls are TRBV19 and TRBJ2-2; a weak D match, TRBD2 (6 bases). V was cut by 7 bases and J by 3 bases, with 18 bases left in between. The length of the CDR3 is 16 residues. The germline V gene encodes CDR1 LNHDA and CDR2 SQIVND (reference sequence). The CDR3 loop reads CASIGVEGPDTGELFF. For the CDR3, the DNA is TGTGCCAGTATAGGGGTGGAGGGGCCGGACACCGGGGAGCTGTTTTTT.

This chain links TRBV4-1 with TRBJ2-4; TRBD2 aligns across 7 bases. Germline V CDR1 and CDR2: MGHRA, YSYEKL. J lost 3 bases, V lost 4 bases, and 15 bases had no gene match. This CDR3 has 18 residues. CDR3 in DNA: TGCGCCAGCAGCCCGCGGGGGATCCCGGGGGTAGTCAAAAACATTCAGTACTTC. Translating it yields CASSPRGIPGVVKNIQYF.

This clone was detected only a few times. V is TRBV29-1 and J is TRBJ1-1, with 7 bases matching TRBD1. V was clipped by 4 bases and J by 3 bases; unmatched bases: 5. The germline V gene encodes CDR1 SQVTM and CDR2 ANQGSEA. This CDR3 is 13 amino acids long. CDR3 sequence: CSVVGTAYTEAFF. CDR3 DNA sequence: TGCAGCGTTGTCGGGACAGCCTACACTGAAGCTTTCTTT.

V is TRBV6-1 and J is TRBJ2-1, with 7 bases identical to TRBD1. CDR3 size: 13 residues. Per germline, CDR1 MNHNS and CDR2 SASEGT. Trimming at V came to 4 bases and at J to 13 bases, leaving 10 bases not matched to a gene. In DNA form, the CDR3 reads TGTGCCAGCAGTGCCCCCTTTCGAGGGGGCCAGTTCTTC. Its protein product is CASSAPFRGGQFF.

In DNA, the CDR3 is TGCGCCAGCAGCTTGAGTTTCCTAAAAGCCTACGAGCAGTACTTC. Amino acids: CASSLSFLKAYEQYF. The J gene is TRBJ2-7, the V gene TRBV5-1, with no clear D. The CDR3 has 15 residues. The V end was cut by 1 base, the J end by 2 bases, with 13 bases between. The germline gives CDR1 SGHRS, CDR2 YFSETQ.

The chain recombines TRBV2 with TRBJ2-7, with D maybe TRBD2 (6 bases). There are 16 residues in the CDR3. V lost 6 bases to trimming and J lost 0 bases, with 18 bases between them. Germline assignment: CDR1 SNHLY and CDR2 FYNNEI. The CDR3 sequence: CASSYTPLGGSYEQYF. For the CDR3, the DNA is TGTGCCAGCAGCTACACGCCATTGGGGGGCTCCTACGAGCAGTACTTC.

The J gene is TRBJ1-2, the V gene TRBV9; tentatively, D is TRBD1 (5 bases). V gave up 7 bases and J gave up 3 bases, with 16 bases separating them. The CDR3 has 14 amino acids. In germline, CDR1 is SGDLS, CDR2 YYNGEE. The CDR3 here is CASAGLRGYYGYTF. As DNA, the CDR3 is TGTGCCAGCGCGGGGTTGAGGGGTTACTATGGCTACACCTTC.

The chain employs TRBV7-2 and TRBJ2-1, with 8 bases identical to TRBD2. Germline V gene lookup returns CDR1 SGHTA and CDR2 FQGNSA. V was pared by 6 bases and J by 11 bases, with 15 bases of the junction left unmatched. The CDR3 consists of 15 residues. CDR3 protein: CASSPTRLAGTQQFF. For the CDR3, the DNA is TGTGCCAGCAGTCCAACGCGGTTAGCGGGGACCCAGCAGTTCTTC.

Points on this clone: The same CDR3 also results from other DNA sequences found in this sample. The chain links TRBV6-6 to TRBJ2-7; D might be TRBD1 (5 bases). Trimming took 6 bases from V and 1 from J, leaving 7 bases between them. CDR3 length: 12 amino acids. CDR1 and CDR2 (germline): MNHNY, SVGAGI (reference sequence). This chain's CDR3 is CASRTESYEQYF. The CDR3 DNA reads TGTGCCAGCAGGACAGAATCCTACGAGCAGTACTTC.

This clone was detected once. The gene calls are TRBV5-5 and TRBJ2-1, with TRBD1 matching 8 bases. The CDR3 runs to 17 residues. Germline trimming cut 4 bases from V and 4 bases from J; bases unmatched to any gene: 13. Germline CDR1 and CDR2: SGHKS and YYEKEE (reference sequence). As DNA, the CDR3 is TGTGCCAGCAGCCGGGGGTCTCCAGGGGGCATGTACAATGAGCAGTTCTTC. Its protein is CASSRGSPGGMYNEQFF.

The chain joins TRBV28 to TRBJ2-6; possibly TRBD1 for D (6 bases). Between the trimmed V and J ends, which lost 6 bases and 0 bases, there was a span of 15 bases. Per germline, CDR1 MDHEN and CDR2 SYDVKM. The CDR3 sequence is 17 residues long. The CDR3 loop is CASSGHLGGSGANVLTF. CDR3 bases: TGTGCCAGCAGCGGTCATCTAGGGGGCTCTGGGGCCAACGTCCTGACTTTC.

The count of this clone is one. The chain links TRBV9 to TRBJ2-1; maybe TRBD1 (6 bases). Germline V lookup: CDR1 SGDLS, CDR2 YYNGEE. The CDR3 totals 14 residues. The V and J ends lost 3 bases and 4 bases respectively, with 11 bases between them. The CDR3 DNA reads TGTGCCAGCAGCGACAGGGTAGGTTACAATGAGCAGTTCTTC. This sequence encodes CASSDRVGYNEQFF.

The V call is TRBV5-1, the J call TRBJ2-7; the D gene is possibly TRBD1 (6 bases). Trimming left V 4 bases short and J 3 bases short, with 17 bases between. Germline values: CDR1 SGHRS, CDR2 YFSETQ. CDR3 length equals 15 residues. CDR3 nucleotide sequence: TGCGCCAGCAGCCCAATTACCCAACAGGGCTACGAGCAGTACTTC. Its translation is CASSPITQQGYEQYF.